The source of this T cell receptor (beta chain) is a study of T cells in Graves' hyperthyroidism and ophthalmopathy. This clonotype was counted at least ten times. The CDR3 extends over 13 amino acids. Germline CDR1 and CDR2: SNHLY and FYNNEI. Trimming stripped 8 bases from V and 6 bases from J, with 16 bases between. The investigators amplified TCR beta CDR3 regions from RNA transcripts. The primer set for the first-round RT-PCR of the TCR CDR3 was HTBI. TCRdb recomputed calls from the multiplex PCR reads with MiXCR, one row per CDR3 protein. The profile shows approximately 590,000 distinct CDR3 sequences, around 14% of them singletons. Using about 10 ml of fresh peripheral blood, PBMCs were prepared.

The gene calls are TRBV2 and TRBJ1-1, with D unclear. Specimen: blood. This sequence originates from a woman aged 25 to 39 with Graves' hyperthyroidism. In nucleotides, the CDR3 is TGTGCCAGCCGCGGGGTGCGAGGCGCTGAAGCTTTCTTT. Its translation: CASRGVRGAEAFF.